This T cell receptor (beta chain) was observed in a study of blood T cell dynamics during melanoma immunotherapy. Study at large: Standard first-line treatment here was pembrolizumab or nivolumab plus ipilimumab in metastatic melanoma.

The germline V gene encodes CDR1 SQVTM and CDR2 ANQGSEA. This CDR3 comprises 13 residues. Trimming stripped 7 bases from V and 2 bases from J, with 15 bases between. Here immunoSEQ multiplex PCR was the method, and the copy in TCRdb shows in-frame clones only, minus some. The sample records roughly 9,900 clones, 80% to 90% being singletons. The time point: pre-treatment baseline. Patients had no prior systemic cancer treatment, immunosuppressants or other active cancers. Specimen: blood, collected from a patient treated with checkpoint blockade. The clonotype originates from a human donor with melanoma. V usage is TRBV29-1 and J usage is TRBJ2-7, with D perhaps TRBD2 (8 bases). For the CDR3, the DNA is TGCAGCGCCCGGGGGGGACAGACCTACGAGCAGTACTTC. Encoded protein: CSARGGQTYEQYF.